This T cell receptor beta chain stems from a study of blood T cells in healthy people across ages. Study observations and caveats: Unsorted PBMCs ruled out conclusive naive versus antigen-experienced comparison. Per-million-T-cell TCR beta diversity fell roughly linearly with age.

Regarding this clonotype: The target antigen is unknown.

Trimming cost V 5 bases and J 0 bases; bases outside gene matches: 6. The germline V gene has CDR1 SGHTA and CDR2 FQGNSA. This CDR3 comprises 15 residues. It was with a sample-barcoded 5' primer and a J-beta primer mix that a second PCR of roughly 7 to 12 cycles was run. TCRdb analysed the 5' RACE reads with MiXCR anew, one entry per CDR3 protein. In the table there are over 600,000 distinct CDR3 sequences, less than 60% of which are singletons. The source is a man at least 80 years old in good health. Sequencing input: blood. The V call is TRBV7-2, the J call TRBJ2-7; TRBD2 matches at 8 bases. The DNA of the CDR3 is TGTGCCAGCAGCGCAGTCAGCGGGAGCTCCTACGAGCAGTACTTC. It specifies CASSAVSGSSYEQYF.